Included here is one T cell receptor beta chain sequence, with context. Its specificity is unknown. With random hexamers, roughly 0.45 to 1 ug RNA was reverse transcribed. TCRdb reanalysed the immunoSEQ multiplex PCR reads using MiXCR and keeps one entry per CDR3 protein. The data show some 240,000 distinct CDR3 sequences, about 96% seen once. The sample comes from a study of CD8 T cells in Susac syndrome. Study-wide background: Active disease was present in about six of the sequenced Susac syndrome patients, and remission in under 10. Study conclusions and caveats: The relatively small number of individuals in the TCR sequencing and HLA analysis was acknowledged by the study.

The study sequenced TCR beta in blood CD8+ and CD4+ T cells. It was negative isolation that provided the CD8+ and CD4+ T cells, whereas TEMRA cells were enriched by FACS. The sequenced material came from CD4+ T cells from PBMCs. The origin of this receptor is a human donor with Susac syndrome.

CDR3 sequence: CASSARVAETQYF. The CDR3 nucleotides read TGTGCCAGCAGCGCCAGGGTAGCAGAGACCCAGTACTTC. The genes are TRBV9 and TRBJ2-5; tentative D call: TRBD1 (5 bases). Germline V gives CDR1 SGDLS, CDR2 YYNGEE. This CDR3 has 13 amino acids. Trimming removed 3 bases at V and 4 bases at J, with 10 bases between.